This entry features one TCR beta chain sequence. The antigen is not known. Method: immunoSEQ multiplex PCR; TCRdb's copy keeps in-frame clones and lacks some. The sample records about 120,000 clones, under 95% being singletons. The CDR3 runs to 17 residues. In germline, CDR1 is SGHRS, CDR2 YFSETQ. V lost 3 bases, J lost 6 bases, and 9 bases stayed unmatched. This record belongs to a study of T cell responses to AZD1222 COVID-19 vaccine. Study results and caveats: Donors were mostly white British, more females; clonal diversity possibly underestimated. Only a handful of individuals given AZD1222 were seropositive at baseline.

The sequencing used peripheral blood, collected 28 days after the second AZD1222 dose. The gene calls are TRBV5-1 and TRBJ2-3; TRBD2 matches 14 bases. This receptor was obtained from an adult who received the AZD1222 COVID-19 vaccine. CDR3 in DNA: TGCGCCAGCAGCTCCCGGACTAGCGGGAGGTATTATGATACGCAGTATTTT. Protein sequence: CASSSRTSGRYYDTQYF.